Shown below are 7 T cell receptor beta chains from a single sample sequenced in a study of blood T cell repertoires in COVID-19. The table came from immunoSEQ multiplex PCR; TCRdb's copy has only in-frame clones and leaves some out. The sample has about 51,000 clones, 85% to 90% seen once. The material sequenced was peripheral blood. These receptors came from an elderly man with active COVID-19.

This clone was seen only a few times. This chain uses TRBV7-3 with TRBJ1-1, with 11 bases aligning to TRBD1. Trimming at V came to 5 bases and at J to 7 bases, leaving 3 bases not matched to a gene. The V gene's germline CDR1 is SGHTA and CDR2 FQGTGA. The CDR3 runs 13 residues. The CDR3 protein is CASSPGTGGEAFF. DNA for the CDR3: TGTGCCAGCAGCCCAGGGACAGGGGGTGAAGCTTTCTTT.

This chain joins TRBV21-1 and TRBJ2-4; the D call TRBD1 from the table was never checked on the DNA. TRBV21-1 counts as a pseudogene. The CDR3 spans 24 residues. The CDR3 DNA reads TGTGCCAGCAGCAAAGTTTTCCAGATGTTCAGTTTCAGACACCTCTTGCTAGCCAAAAACATTCAGTACTTC. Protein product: CASSKVFQMFSFRHLLLAKNIQYF.

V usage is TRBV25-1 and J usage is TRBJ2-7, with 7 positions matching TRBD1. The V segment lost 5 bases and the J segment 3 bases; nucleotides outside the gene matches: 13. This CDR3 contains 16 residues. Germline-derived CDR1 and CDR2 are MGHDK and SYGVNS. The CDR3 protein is CASSPKTGVYFYEQYF. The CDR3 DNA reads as TGTGCCAGCAGTCCTAAAACAGGGGTGTATTTCTACGAGCAGTACTTC.

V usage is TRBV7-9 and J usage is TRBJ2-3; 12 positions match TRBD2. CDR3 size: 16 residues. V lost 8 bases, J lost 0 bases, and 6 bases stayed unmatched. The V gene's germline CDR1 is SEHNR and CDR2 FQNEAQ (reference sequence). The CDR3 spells CASHWTSGNSTDTQYF. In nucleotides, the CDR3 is TGTGCCAGCCATTGGACTAGCGGGAACAGCACAGATACGCAGTATTTT.

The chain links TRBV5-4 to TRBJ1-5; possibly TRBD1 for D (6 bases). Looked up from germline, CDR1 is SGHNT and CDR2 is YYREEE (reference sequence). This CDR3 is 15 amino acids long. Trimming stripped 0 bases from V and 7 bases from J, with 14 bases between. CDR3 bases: TGTGCCAGCAGCTTGGGTTCAGGGGCTGAACAGCCCCAGCATTTT. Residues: CASSLGSGAEQPQHF. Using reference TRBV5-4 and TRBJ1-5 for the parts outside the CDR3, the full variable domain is ETGVTQSPTHLIKTRGQQVTLRCSSQSGHNTVSWYQQALGQGPQFIFQYYREEENGRGNFPPRFSGLQFPNYSSELNVNALELDDSALYLCASSLGSGAEQPQHFGDGTRLSIL.

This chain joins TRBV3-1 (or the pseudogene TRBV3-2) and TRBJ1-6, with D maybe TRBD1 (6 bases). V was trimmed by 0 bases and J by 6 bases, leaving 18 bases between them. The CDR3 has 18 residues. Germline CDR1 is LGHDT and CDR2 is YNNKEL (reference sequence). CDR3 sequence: CASSQDGGRGAGNSPLHF. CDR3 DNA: TGTGCCAGCAGCCAAGACGGGGGGCGCGGAGCGGGTAATTCACCCCTCCACTTT.

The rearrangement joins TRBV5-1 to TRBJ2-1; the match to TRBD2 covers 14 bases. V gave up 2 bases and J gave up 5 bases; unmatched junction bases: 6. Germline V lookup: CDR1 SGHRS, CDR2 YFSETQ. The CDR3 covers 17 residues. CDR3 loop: CASSFYGTSGGNNEQFF. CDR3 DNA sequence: TGCGCCAGCAGCTTCTACGGGACTAGCGGGGGTAACAATGAGCAGTTCTTC.